Listed below are T cell receptor beta chains from one sample, sequenced in a study of blood T cell repertoires in COVID-19. TCRdb's copy holds only in-frame clones and misses some; the assay was immunoSEQ multiplex PCR. The sample holds more than 90,000 clones, 85% seen once. Sequences were obtained from peripheral blood. The receptors here all came from a man older than 75 with acute or convalescent COVID-19. CDR3s include the opening cysteine and the closing phenylalanine or tryptophan. The D gene is left open where the match is weak. Where a row states a size, it is once, few, many or the class of an expanded clone; other rows omit it.

d_call,clone_size,cdr3_length,j_call,v_call,cdr3_nt,cdr3_aa
.,.,15,TRBJ2-7,TRBV9,TGTGCCAGCAGCGTAGCCGGGACTGTAGACTACGAGCAGTACTTC,CASSVAGTVDYEQYF
TRBD1,.,13,TRBJ1-4,TRBV29-1,TGCAGCGTTGAAAAGGGACAGAATGAAAAACTGTTTTTT,CSVEKGQNEKLFF
TRBD2,.,16,TRBJ2-1,TRBV5-5,TGTGCCAGCAGCTTTACCGGGACTAGCGGGACCAATGAGCAGTTCTTC,CASSFTGTSGTNEQFF
TRBD1,.,17,TRBJ1-3,TRBV7-2,TGTGCCAGCAGCTCCCCGGGACAGGGTTCCTTTGGAAACACCATATATTTT,CASSSPGQGSFGNTIYF
.,.,15,TRBJ1-4,TRBV14,TGTGCCAGCAGCCAGATCGGCACGGGTAATGAAAAACTGTTTTTT,CASSQIGTGNEKLFF
TRBD1,.,14,TRBJ1-6,TRBV7-2,TGTGCCAGCAGCTCGACAGGGAGGCATTCACCCCTCCACTTT,CASSSTGRHSPLHF
.,.,13,TRBJ2-2,TRBV19,TGTGCCAGTTATTCCGCGAACACCGGGGAGCTGTTTTTT,CASYSANTGELFF
.,.,14,TRBJ1-3,TRBV5-1,TGCGCCAGCAGCTTGGGGGACACCCGGAACACCATATATTTT,CASSLGDTRNTIYF
.,.,16,TRBJ1-5,TRBV19,TGTGCCAGCCTACCGGGACAAGTCTATAGCAATCAGCCCCAGCATTTT,CASLPGQVYSNQPQHF
TRBD2,.,16,TRBJ2-1,TRBV5-1,TGCGCCAGCAGCTTGGCCCCTAGCGGGGTCTACAATGAGCAGTTCTTC,CASSLAPSGVYNEQFF
TRBD1,.,16,TRBJ1-6,TRBV4-1,TGCGCCAGCAGTCAAGCCCCTGACAGGGACCTTTCACCCCTCCACTTT,CASSQAPDRDLSPLHF
TRBD2,.,15,TRBJ2-5,TRBV5-1,TGCGCCAGCAGTTATTCGACTAGCGACCTGGAGACCCAGTACTTC,CASSYSTSDLETQYF
.,.,16,TRBJ2-4,TRBV18,TGTGCCAGCTCACCGCCTCAGGGTCTAGCCAAAAACATTCAGTACTTC,CASSPPQGLAKNIQYF
.,.,14,TRBJ1-1,TRBV27,TGTGCCAGCAGAACAGGGTTACGGAGAACTGAAGCTTTCTTT,CASRTGLRRTEAFF
.,.,13,TRBJ2-1,TRBV7-2,TGTGCCAGCAGCTCACAGGTTTATAGTGAGCAGTTCTTC,CASSSQVYSEQFF
.,.,16,TRBJ2-7,TRBV7-2,TGTGCCAGCAGCTTAGGGTTTCGCAGGGGAAGTTACGAGCAGTACTTC,CASSLGFRRGSYEQYF
.,.,13,TRBJ1-6,TRBV11-3,TGTGCCAGCAGCTTAGTTCCAGGTTCACCCCTCCACTTT,CASSLVPGSPLHF
.,.,13,TRBJ2-1,TRBV7-3,TGTGCCAGCAGCTTCGATCGAGCTGGTGAGCAGTTCTTC,CASSFDRAGEQFF
.,.,15,TRBJ1-5,TRBV5-6,TGTGCCAGCAGCTTTCGTTCAGGGCGCAATCAGCCCCAGCATTTT,CASSFRSGRNQPQHF
TRBD1,.,16,TRBJ2-7,TRBV9,TGTGCCAGCAGCGTAGCCCCGGGACAGGTAGTGTACGAGCAGTACTTC,CASSVAPGQVVYEQYF
TRBD2,.,13,TRBJ2-3,TRBV5-1,TGCGCCAGCAGGTCGGGGGGGACAGATACGCAGTATTTT,CASRSGGTDTQYF
TRBD2,.,16,TRBJ2-3,TRBV11-3,TGTGCCAGCAGCCCGGGACTAGCGGGAACTACAGATACGCAGTATTTT,CASSPGLAGTTDTQYF
TRBD2,.,16,TRBJ2-1,TRBV3-1/TRBV3-2,TGTGCCAGCAGCCCGGGACTAGCGGGAGTTCACGCTGAGCAGTTCTTC,CASSPGLAGVHAEQFF
.,.,16,TRBJ1-6,TRBV4-1,TGCGCCAGCAGCCTTTTCCAGGGACTGTCGGATTCACCCCTCCACTTT,CASSLFQGLSDSPLHF
TRBD1,.,14,TRBJ2-4,TRBV3-1/TRBV3-2,TGTGCCAGCAGCCCTAGGACAGGGATCGACATTCAGTACTTC,CASSPRTGIDIQYF
.,.,16,TRBJ1-3,TRBV19,TGTGCCAGTAGTGGTCACCAGGGGCTCTCTGGAAACACCATATATTTT,CASSGHQGLSGNTIYF
.,.,18,TRBJ2-3,TRBV7-9,TGTGCCAGCAGCCTGTCGTCGACGTGGGGGCGCCTTTTGGATACGCAGTATTTT,CASSLSSTWGRLLDTQYF
TRBD1,.,17,TRBJ2-3,TRBV14,TGTGCCAGCAGCCGAGGCGACAGGGGGAAGAGGTCTGGTACGCAGTATTTT,CASSRGDRGKRSGTQYF
.,.,13,TRBJ1-1,TRBV6-5,TGTGCCAGCACCCGGGGTGGGAGTGCTGAAGCTTTCTTT,CASTRGGSAEAFF
.,once,16,TRBJ1-6,TRBV3-1/TRBV3-2,TGTGCCAGCAGCCAATCCGACAGGCTACCTAGAGGGACCCTCCACTTT,CASSQSDRLPRGTLHF
.,.,12,TRBJ1-6,TRBV30,TGTGCCTGGAGGGACGGGGGTTCACCCCTCCACTTT,CAWRDGGSPLHF
.,few,13,TRBJ2-7,TRBV11-3,TGTGCCAGCAGCTTGGCAGGGAAAGACGAGCAGTACTTC,CASSLAGKDEQYF
.,.,14,TRBJ2-1,TRBV3-1/TRBV3-2,TGTGCCAGCAGCCAAGATGTGGTAGCGGAGAGACGGTTCTTC,CASSQDVVAERRFF
TRBD2,.,17,TRBJ2-1,TRBV19,TGTGCCAGTAGTAGGGGAGCGACTAGCGGACTATACAATGAGCAGTTCTTC,CASSRGATSGLYNEQFF
TRBD1,.,14,TRBJ2-5,TRBV28,TGTGCCAGCAGTTTTCGAGGACAGGGCGAGACCCAGTACTTC,CASSFRGQGETQYF
TRBD1,once,14,TRBJ1-1,TRBV2,TGTGCCAGCAGTGAACCGGGACAGAGACTTGAAGCTTTCTTT,CASSEPGQRLEAFF
TRBD1,.,15,TRBJ1-3,TRBV28,TGTGCCAGCAGTTTAACAGGGGTCTCTGGAAACACCATATATTTT,CASSLTGVSGNTIYF
TRBD2,.,15,TRBJ2-5,TRBV19,TGTGCCAGTAGTAACGGACTAGCGGGAGTCGAGACCCAGTACTTC,CASSNGLAGVETQYF
TRBD2,.,15,TRBJ2-1,TRBV5-1,TGCGCCAGCAGCTTGGTGGGGGAGGGCCCTTATGAGCAGTTCTTC,CASSLVGEGPYEQFF
TRBD1,.,14,TRBJ1-6,TRBV5-1,TGCGCCAGCAGCGTCGGACAGGAACATTCACCCCTCCACTTT,CASSVGQEHSPLHF
.,once,11,TRBJ2-1,TRBV28,TGTGCCAGCAGTTCCCGGGACACCCGAATCTTC,CASSSRDTRIF
.,.,15,TRBJ1-5,TRBV19,TGTGCCAGTAGTATAGAACAGGGTGGGACTCAGCCCCAGCATTTT,CASSIEQGGTQPQHF
.,.,12,TRBJ1-2,TRBV27,TGTGCCAGCAGCTCAGGGCTGGATGGCTACACCTTC,CASSSGLDGYTF
.,.,14,TRBJ1-6,TRBV5-1,TGCGCCAGCAGCTTCCGGGAACACACTTCACCCCTCCACTTT,CASSFREHTSPLHF
.,.,15,TRBJ1-1,TRBV3-1/TRBV3-2,TGTGCCAGCAGCCTAAAGACAGGTGGTAACACTGAAGCTTTCTTT,CASSLKTGGNTEAFF
TRBD2,.,15,TRBJ2-3,TRBV6-4,TGTGCCAGCAGTGACTCGGGAGGGCCGGTAGATACGCAGTATTTT,CASSDSGGPVDTQYF
.,.,13,TRBJ2-7,TRBV6-6,TGTGCCACCTTACCCGGGGGGCTCTACGAGCAGTACTTC,CATLPGGLYEQYF
.,.,14,TRBJ2-7,TRBV14,TGTGCCAGCAGCAAAAATCCTCCACAGTACGAGCAGTACTTC,CASSKNPPQYEQYF
.,.,19,TRBJ1-5,TRBV18,TGTGCCAGCTCACCCTCTCGAAACCCTGGCTTATATAGCAATCAGCCCCAGCATTTT,CASSPSRNPGLYSNQPQHF
.,.,18,TRBJ2-1,TRBV4-1,TGCGCCAGCAGCCAAGACCCCGACAGGGTCGGGGGTATCAATGAGCAGTTCTTC,CASSQDPDRVGGINEQFF
.,.,12,TRBJ2-3,TRBV9,TGTGCCAGCAGCGTAGCGACAGATACGCAGTATTTT,CASSVATDTQYF
TRBD2,.,16,TRBJ2-3,TRBV11-3,TGTGCCAGCAGCCCCGGGACTAGCGGCACCACAGATACGCAGTATTTT,CASSPGTSGTTDTQYF
TRBD1,.,17,TRBJ2-5,TRBV2,TGTGCCAGCAGTGAACGGGACAGGGTTCAGGGCAGGCAGACCCAGTACTTC,CASSERDRVQGRQTQYF
.,.,14,TRBJ1-6,TRBV2,TGTGCCAGCATTATCACCCAGGGCGATTCACCCCTCCACTTT,CASIITQGDSPLHF
.,.,11,TRBJ1-4,TRBV6-5,TGTGCCAGCAGCAGGACAGAAAAACTGTTTTTT,CASSRTEKLFF